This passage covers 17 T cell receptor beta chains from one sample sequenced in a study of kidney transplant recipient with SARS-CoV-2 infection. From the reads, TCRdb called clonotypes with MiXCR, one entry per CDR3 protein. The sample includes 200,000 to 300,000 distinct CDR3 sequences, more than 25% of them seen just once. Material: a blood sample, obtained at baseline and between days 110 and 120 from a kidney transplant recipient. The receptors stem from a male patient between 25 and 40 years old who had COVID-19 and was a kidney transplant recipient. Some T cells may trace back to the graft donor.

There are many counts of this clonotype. The CDR3 sequence: CASSLRASWELFF. The CDR3 coding sequence is TGTGCCAGCAGCTTACGTGCCAGCTGGGAGCTGTTTTTT. The genes are TRBV7-3 and TRBJ2-2, with unresolved D. In germline, CDR1 is SGHTA, CDR2 FQGTGA. V gave up 2 bases and J gave up 9 bases, with 10 bases separating them. This CDR3 is built from 13 residues.

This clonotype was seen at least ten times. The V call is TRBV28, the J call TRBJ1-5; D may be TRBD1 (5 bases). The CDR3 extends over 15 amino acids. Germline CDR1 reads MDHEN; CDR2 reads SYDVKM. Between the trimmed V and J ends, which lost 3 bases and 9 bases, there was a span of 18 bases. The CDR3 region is CASSFGGARKGPQHF. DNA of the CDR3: TGTGCCAGCAGTTTTGGAGGGGCCCGGAAGGGGCCCCAGCATTTT.

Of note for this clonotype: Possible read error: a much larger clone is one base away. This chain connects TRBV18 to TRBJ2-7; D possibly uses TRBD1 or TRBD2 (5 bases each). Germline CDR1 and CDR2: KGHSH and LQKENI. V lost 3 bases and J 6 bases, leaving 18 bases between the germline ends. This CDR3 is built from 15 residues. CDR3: CASSPPEGLSCEQYF. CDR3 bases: TGTGCCAGCTCACCCCCCGAGGGGTTAAGCTGCGAGCAGTACTTC.

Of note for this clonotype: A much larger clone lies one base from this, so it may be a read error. CDR3 nucleotides: TGTGCCAGCAGCCTAGCCGGGCAAACGAGCACCGGGGAGCTGTTTTTT. Amino acids: CASSLAGQTSTGELFF. V and J are TRBV7-9 and TRBJ2-2, with a weak D call TRBD2 (5 bases). This CDR3 comprises 16 residues. Germline V CDR1 and CDR2: SEHNR, FQNEAQ (reference sequence).

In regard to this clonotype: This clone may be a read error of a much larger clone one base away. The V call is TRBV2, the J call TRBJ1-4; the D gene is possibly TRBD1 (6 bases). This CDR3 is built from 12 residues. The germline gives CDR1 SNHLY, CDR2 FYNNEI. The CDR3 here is CASREEGGKLFF. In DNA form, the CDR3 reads TGTGCCAGCAGGGAAGAGGGGGGAAAACTGTTTTTT. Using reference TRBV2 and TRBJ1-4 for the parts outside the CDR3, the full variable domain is EPEVTQTPSHQVTQMGQEVILRCVPISNHLYFYWYRQILGQKVEFLVSFYNNEISEKSEIFDDQFSVERPDGSNFTLKIRSTKLEDSAMYFCASREEGGKLFFGSGTQLSVL.

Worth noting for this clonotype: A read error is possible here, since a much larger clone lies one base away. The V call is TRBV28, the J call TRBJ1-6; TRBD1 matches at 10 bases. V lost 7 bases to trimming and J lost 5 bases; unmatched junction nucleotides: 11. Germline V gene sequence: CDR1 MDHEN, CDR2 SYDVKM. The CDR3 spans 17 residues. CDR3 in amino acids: CASNSLGQGKDNSPLHF. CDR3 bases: TGTGCCAGCAATTCCCTGGGACAGGGGAAAGATAATTCACCCCTCCACTTT.

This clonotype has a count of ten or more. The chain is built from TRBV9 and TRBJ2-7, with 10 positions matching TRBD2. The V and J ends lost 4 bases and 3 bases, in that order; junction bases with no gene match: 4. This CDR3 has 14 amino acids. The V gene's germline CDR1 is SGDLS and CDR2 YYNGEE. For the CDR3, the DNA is TGTGCCAGCAGCATCAGCGGGGGGGACTACGAGCAGTACTTC. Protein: CASSISGGDYEQYF.

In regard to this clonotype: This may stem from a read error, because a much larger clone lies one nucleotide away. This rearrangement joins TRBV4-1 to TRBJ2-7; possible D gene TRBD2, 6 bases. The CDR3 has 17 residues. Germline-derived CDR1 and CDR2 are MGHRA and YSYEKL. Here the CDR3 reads CANSQNRDSQSWYEQYF. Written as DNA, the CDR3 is TGCGCCAACAGCCAAAACCGGGACTCACAAAGTTGGTACGAGCAGTACTTC.

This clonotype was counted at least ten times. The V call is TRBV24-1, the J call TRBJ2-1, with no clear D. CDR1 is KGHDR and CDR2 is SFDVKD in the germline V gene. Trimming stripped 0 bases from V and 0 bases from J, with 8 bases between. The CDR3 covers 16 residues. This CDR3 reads CATSDLVSSSYNEQFF. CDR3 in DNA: TGTGCCACCAGTGATTTGGTCTCGAGCTCCTACAATGAGCAGTTCTTC.

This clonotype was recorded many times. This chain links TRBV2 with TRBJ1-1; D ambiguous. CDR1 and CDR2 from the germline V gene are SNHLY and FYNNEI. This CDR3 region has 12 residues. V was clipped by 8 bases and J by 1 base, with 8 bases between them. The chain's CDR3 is CASEAENTEAFF. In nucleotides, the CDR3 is TGTGCCAGCGAGGCAGAGAACACTGAAGCTTTCTTT.

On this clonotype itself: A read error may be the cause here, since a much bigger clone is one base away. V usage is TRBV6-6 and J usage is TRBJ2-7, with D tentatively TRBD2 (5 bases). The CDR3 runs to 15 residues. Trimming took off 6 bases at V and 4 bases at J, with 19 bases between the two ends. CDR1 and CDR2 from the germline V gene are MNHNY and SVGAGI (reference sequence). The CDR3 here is CASRSEASGEYEQYF. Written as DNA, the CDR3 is TGTGCCAGCAGGTCCGAGGCGAGCGGAGAGTACGAGCAGTACTTC.

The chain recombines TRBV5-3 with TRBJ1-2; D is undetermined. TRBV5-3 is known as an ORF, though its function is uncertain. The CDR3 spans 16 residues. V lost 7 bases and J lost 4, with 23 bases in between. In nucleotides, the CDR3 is TGTGCCAGACTGTCGTTAGTGGTGAGAAAGACCTATGGCTACACCTTC. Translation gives CARLSLVVRKTYGYTF.

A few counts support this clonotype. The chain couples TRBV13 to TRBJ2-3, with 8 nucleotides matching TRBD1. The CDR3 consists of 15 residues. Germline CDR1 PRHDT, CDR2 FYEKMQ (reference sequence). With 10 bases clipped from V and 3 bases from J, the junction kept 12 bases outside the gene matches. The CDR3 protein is CATSDRVAATDTQYF. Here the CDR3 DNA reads TGTGCCACCTCGGACAGGGTGGCGGCAACAGATACGCAGTATTTT. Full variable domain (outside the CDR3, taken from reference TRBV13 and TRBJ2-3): AAGVIQSPRHLIKEKRETATLKCYPIPRHDTVYWYQQGPGQDPQFLISFYEKMQSDKGSIPDRFSAQQFSDYHSELNMSSLELGDSALYFCATSDRVAATDTQYFGPGTRLTVL.

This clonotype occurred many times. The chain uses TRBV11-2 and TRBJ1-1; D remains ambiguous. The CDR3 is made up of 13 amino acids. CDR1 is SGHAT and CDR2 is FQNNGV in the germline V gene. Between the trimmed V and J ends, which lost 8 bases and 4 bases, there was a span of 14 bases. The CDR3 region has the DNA TGTGCCAGCGGGCCGAGGCTCATCACTGAAGCTTTCTTT. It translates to CASGPRLITEAFF. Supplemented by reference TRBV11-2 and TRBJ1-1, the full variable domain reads EAGVAQSPRYKIIEKRQSVAFWCNPISGHATLYWYQQILGQGPKLLIQFQNNGVVDDSQLPKDRFSAERLKGVDSTLKIQPAKLEDSAVYLCASGPRLITEAFFGQGTRLTVV.

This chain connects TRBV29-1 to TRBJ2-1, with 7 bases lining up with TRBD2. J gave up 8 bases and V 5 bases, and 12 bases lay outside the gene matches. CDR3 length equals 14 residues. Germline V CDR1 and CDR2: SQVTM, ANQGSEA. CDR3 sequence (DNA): TGCAGCGTTTCCGGGACTGGCGGGAGCGATGAGCAGTTCTTC. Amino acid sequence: CSVSGTGGSDEQFF.

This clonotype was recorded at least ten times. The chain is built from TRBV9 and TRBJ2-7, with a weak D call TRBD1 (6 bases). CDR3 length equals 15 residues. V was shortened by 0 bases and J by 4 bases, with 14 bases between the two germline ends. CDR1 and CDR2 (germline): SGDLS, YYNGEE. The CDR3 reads CASSVEWTAEYEQYF. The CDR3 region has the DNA TGTGCCAGCAGCGTAGAGTGGACAGCGGAGTACGAGCAGTACTTC.

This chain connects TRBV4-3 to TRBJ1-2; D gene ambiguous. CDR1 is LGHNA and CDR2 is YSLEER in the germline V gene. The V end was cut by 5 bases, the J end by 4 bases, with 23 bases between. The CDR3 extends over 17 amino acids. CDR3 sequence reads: CASSGRRGRRKTYGYTF. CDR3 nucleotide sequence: TGCGCCAGCAGCGGGCGCCGAGGACGTCGAAAGACCTATGGCTACACCTTC.